Listed here are 19 T cell receptor beta chains from one sample, sequenced in a study of T cells after yellow fever vaccination. TCRdb processed the 5' RACE reads anew with MiXCR; each CDR3 protein has one entry. The sample has about 400,000 distinct CDR3 sequences, 6.2% seen once; the top ten hold approximately 15%. The sequenced sample was PBMCs, obtained 5 days after the yellow fever booster vaccination. Every receptor here comes from a man aged 25 to 40 who received the YFV17D yellow fever vaccine.

This clonotype has at least ten counts. The chain carries TRBV7-9 and TRBJ1-1; tentative D call: TRBD1 (5 bases). Trimming took 5 bases from V and 5 from J, leaving 15 bases between them. Looked up from germline, CDR1 is SEHNR and CDR2 is FQNEAQ (reference sequence). This CDR3 is 14 amino acids long. The CDR3 spells CASSPQGGRTEAFF. CDR3 sequence (DNA): TGTGCCAGCAGCCCCCAGGGCGGGAGGACTGAAGCTTTCTTT.

The chain employs TRBV29-1 and TRBJ1-2, with D hard to call. The CDR3 spans 16 residues. V gave up 6 bases and J gave up 0 bases, with 20 bases separating them. Germline CDR1 and CDR2: SQVTM and ANQGSEA. Written as DNA, the CDR3 is TGCAGCGTAGCCTTACCTCAGTGGGGATCTAACTATGGCTACACCTTC. Translated, it gives CSVALPQWGSNYGYTF.

A few counts support this clonotype. The chain combines TRBV18 with TRBJ2-2; a possible D gene is TRBD1 (5 bases). Germline CDR1 and CDR2: KGHSH and LQKENI. V lost 2 bases to trimming and J lost 1 base, with 11 bases between them. The CDR3 is 16 residues long. CDR3 amino acids: CASSPNGGQNTGELFF. The DNA of the CDR3 is TGTGCCAGCTCACCAAACGGCGGACAGAACACCGGGGAGCTGTTTTTT.

The chain carries TRBV20-1 and TRBJ2-7; 9 nucleotides agree with TRBD2. Germline CDR1 is DFQATT and CDR2 is SNEGSKA (reference sequence). This CDR3 comprises 15 residues. V lost 0 bases, J lost 2 bases, and 5 bases stayed unmatched. CDR3 DNA: TGCAGTGCTAGAGATCGTCTAGCGGGAACCTACGAGCAGTACTTC. It translates to CSARDRLAGTYEQYF.

This clonotype was recorded a few times. V gene TRBV24-1 combines with J gene TRBJ2-1; tentatively, D is TRBD1 or TRBD2 (5 bases each). This CDR3 has 15 amino acids. Trimming removed 2 bases from V and 8 bases from J, with 15 bases in between. Germline V gene sequence: CDR1 KGHDR, CDR2 SFDVKD. This CDR3 is CATSDSGTSSDEQFF. The CDR3, as DNA: TGTGCCACCAGTGATTCCGGGACCTCTTCGGATGAGCAGTTCTTC.

V is TRBV5-4 and J is TRBJ2-7; tentatively, D is TRBD1 (5 bases). Germline CDR1 is SGHNT and CDR2 is YYREEE (reference sequence). V was shortened by 0 bases and J by 6 bases, with 10 bases between the two germline ends. The CDR3 is 13 amino acids. The CDR3 nucleotides are TGTGCCAGCAGCTTGGTTCAGGGCGGCGAGCAGTACTTC. This codes for CASSLVQGGEQYF.

The V gene is TRBV9, the J gene TRBJ1-4; TRBD1 is a possible D gene (5 bases). Trimming removed 0 bases at V and 8 bases at J, with 5 bases between. This CDR3 has 12 residues. The germline V gene has CDR1 SGDLS and CDR2 YYNGEE. CDR3 amino acids: CASSVEGEKLFF. CDR3 bases: TGTGCCAGCAGCGTAGAGGGGGAAAAACTGTTTTTT.

This clonotype was observed a few times. This chain connects TRBV7-2 to TRBJ2-7, with D hard to call. V was shortened by 5 bases and J by 0 bases, with 11 bases between the two germline ends. Germline CDR1 is SGHTA and CDR2 is FQGNSA. The CDR3 covers 14 residues. CDR3 in amino acids: CASSAHTPSYEQYF. CDR3 DNA sequence: TGTGCCAGCAGCGCGCACACACCCTCCTACGAGCAGTACTTC.

The CDR3 DNA reads TGTGCCAGCAGCTTAATCAGGGTAGACACTGAAGCTTTCTTT. Protein sequence: CASSLIRVDTEAFF. The rearrangement links TRBV5-5 to TRBJ1-1; weak D call: TRBD1 (5 bases). The germline gives CDR1 SGHKS, CDR2 YYEKEE (reference sequence). The CDR3 length is 14 residues. Trimming shortened V by 2 bases and J by 3 bases, and 11 bases separated the two germline ends. The full variable domain, rest sourced from reference TRBV5-5 and TRBJ1-1, is DAGVTQSPTHLIKTRGQQVTLRCSPISGHKSVSWYQQVLGQGPQFIFQYYEKEERGRGNFPDRFSARQFPNYSSELNVNALLLGDSALYLCASSLIRVDTEAFFGQGTRLTVV.

Only a few counts were recorded for this clonotype. This chain uses TRBV29-1 with TRBJ2-2; 8 nucleotides agree with TRBD1. CDR3 length: 14 amino acids. CDR1 SQVTM and CDR2 ANQGSEA come from the germline V gene. V shed 4 bases and J 5 bases; nucleotides not matched to a gene: 6. The CDR3 region has the DNA TGCAGCGTTGGAACAGGGGGGAGGACCGGGGAGCTGTTTTTT. Translation gives CSVGTGGRTGELFF.

The chain couples TRBV5-1 to TRBJ2-3; TRBD2 matches at 15 bases. The CDR3 is 18 amino acids. Trimming at V came to 3 bases and at J to 2 bases, leaving 7 bases not matched to a gene. Germline CDR1 reads SGHRS; CDR2 reads YFSETQ. CDR3 nucleotide sequence: TGCGCCAGCAGCTCGGGACTAGCGGGAGGAGGAGTCACAGATACGCAGTATTTT. The encoded protein is CASSSGLAGGGVTDTQYF.

This clonotype was recorded a few times. The chain employs TRBV20-1 and TRBJ2-7; D may correspond to TRBD1 or TRBD2 (5 bases each). Trimming took 3 bases from V and 1 from J, leaving 10 bases between them. Germline CDR1 and CDR2: DFQATT and SNEGSKA (reference sequence). The CDR3 consists of 13 residues. CDR3 DNA sequence: TGCAGTGCTAGGGGGACGAAATCCTACGAGCAGTACTTC. Translated, it gives CSARGTKSYEQYF.

The V gene is TRBV4-3, the J gene TRBJ2-1; TRBD2 matches 8 bases. The V gene end was trimmed by 1 base and the J gene end by 9 bases; junction bases not matched to a gene: 17. Germline-derived CDR1 and CDR2 are LGHNA and YSLEER. The CDR3 is 18 amino acids. CDR3 sequence: CASSQGGVREGRRGEQFF. For the CDR3, the DNA is TGCGCCAGCAGCCAAGGGGGCGTACGGGAGGGCCGACGCGGTGAGCAGTTCTTC.

This clonotype was seen a handful of times. This sequence joins TRBV20-1 and TRBJ2-1, with D possibly TRBD2 on 5 matching bases. The germline V gene has CDR1 DFQATT and CDR2 SNEGSKA (reference sequence). Trimming pared 1 base from V and 9 bases from J, leaving 16 bases between. The CDR3 is made up of 14 amino acids. CDR3: CSARVGGRRSEQFF. The CDR3 DNA sequence: TGCAGTGCTAGAGTAGGTGGGAGACGAAGTGAGCAGTTCTTC.

CDR3 coding DNA: TGCGCCAGCAGCCAAGATCGGGTTAGACAGCAGTTCTTC. Protein: CASSQDRVRQQFF. V usage is TRBV4-3 and J usage is TRBJ2-1; D call uncertain. The CDR3 is 13 residues long. Germline CDR1 reads LGHNA; CDR2 reads YSLEER. The V and J ends lost 0 bases and 11 bases respectively, with 11 bases between them.

A few counts support this clonotype. This chain uses TRBV20-1 with TRBJ2-7; D is unresolved. The CDR3 covers 14 residues. The germline CDR1 and CDR2 sequences are DFQATT and SNEGSKA (reference sequence). V was shortened by 3 bases and J by 2 bases, with 14 bases between the two germline ends. The CDR3 is CSASSIVVPYEQYF. In DNA, the CDR3 is TGCAGTGCTAGCTCCATAGTTGTCCCCTACGAGCAGTACTTC.

This clonotype occurred many times. The chain has TRBV18 and TRBJ1-5; D is unresolved. Trimming shortened V by 5 bases and J by 5 bases, and 4 bases separated the two germline ends. The CDR3 extends over 11 amino acids. Germline V gene data show CDR1 as KGHSH and CDR2 as LQKENI. The CDR3 DNA reads TGTGCCAGCTCATCACATCAGCCCCAGCATTTT. Amino acid sequence: CASSSHQPQHF.

The chain employs TRBV6-5 and TRBJ2-5; D is perhaps TRBD1 or TRBD2 (5 bases each). V lost 2 bases and J 7 bases, leaving 14 bases between the germline ends. Germline CDR1 MNHEY, CDR2 SVGAGI. This CDR3 has 14 residues. CDR3 nucleotide sequence: TGTGCCAGCAGTTACGAGGGACCGCGGTCGACCCAGTACTTC. Its translation is CASSYEGPRSTQYF.

The genes are TRBV7-2 and TRBJ2-7; 8 bases match TRBD2. The CDR3 runs 15 residues. V dropped 5 bases and J dropped 5; count of bases not matched to a gene: 11. The germline CDR1 and CDR2 sequences are SGHTA and FQGNSA. CDR3 amino acids: CASSLSGTLLDEQYF. The DNA of the CDR3 is TGTGCCAGCAGCCTTAGCGGGACCCTGCTGGACGAGCAGTACTTC.